The clone carrying this T cell receptor (beta chain) was observed a few times. Its specificity is unknown. The CDR3 runs to 12 residues. From germline, CDR1 is SQVTM and CDR2 ANQGSEA. V lost 3 bases and J 1 base, leaving 6 bases between the germline ends. This sample is drawn from a study of cytomegalovirus exposure and HLA in healthy donors. Study-level findings and limits: In a later analysis, first-cohort TCR clusters were found to tend to co-occur in the roughly 120 validation repertoires.

Method: immunoSEQ multiplex PCR; TCRdb's copy keeps in-frame clones and lacks some. The sample carries around 100,000 clones, about 95% recorded once. The chain employs TRBV29-1 and TRBJ1-1; D gene unclear. The receptor comes from a woman under 30 in good health and CMV-seronegative. Input material: PBMCs. DNA for the CDR3: TGCAGCGTTGACGCCAGGAACACTGAAGCTTTCTTT. Translating it yields CSVDARNTEAFF.